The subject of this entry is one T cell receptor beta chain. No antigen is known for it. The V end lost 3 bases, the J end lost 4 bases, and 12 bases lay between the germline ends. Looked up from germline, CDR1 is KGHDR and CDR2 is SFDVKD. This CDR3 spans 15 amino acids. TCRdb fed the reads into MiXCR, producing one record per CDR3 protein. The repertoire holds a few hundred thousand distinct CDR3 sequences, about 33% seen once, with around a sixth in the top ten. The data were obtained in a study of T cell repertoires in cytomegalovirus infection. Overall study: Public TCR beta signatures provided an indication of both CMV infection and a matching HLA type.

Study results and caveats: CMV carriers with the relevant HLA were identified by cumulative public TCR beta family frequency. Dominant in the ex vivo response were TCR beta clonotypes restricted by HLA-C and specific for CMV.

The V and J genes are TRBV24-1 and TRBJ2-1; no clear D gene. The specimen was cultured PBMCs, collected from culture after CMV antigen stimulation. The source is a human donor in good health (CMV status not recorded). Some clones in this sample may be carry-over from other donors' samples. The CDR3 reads CATSDTKVGYNEQFF. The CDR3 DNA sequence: TGTGCCACCAGTGATACAAAGGTGGGGTACAATGAGCAGTTCTTC.